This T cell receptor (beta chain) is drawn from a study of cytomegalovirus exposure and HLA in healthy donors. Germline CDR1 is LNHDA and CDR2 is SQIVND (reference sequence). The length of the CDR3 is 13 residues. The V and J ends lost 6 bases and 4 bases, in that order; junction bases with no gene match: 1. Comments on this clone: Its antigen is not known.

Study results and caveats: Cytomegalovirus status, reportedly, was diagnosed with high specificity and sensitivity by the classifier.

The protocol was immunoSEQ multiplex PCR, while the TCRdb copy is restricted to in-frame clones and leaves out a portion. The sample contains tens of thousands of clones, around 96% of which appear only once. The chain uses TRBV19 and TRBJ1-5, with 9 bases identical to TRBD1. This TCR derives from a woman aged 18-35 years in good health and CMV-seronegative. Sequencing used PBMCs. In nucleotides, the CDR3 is TGTGCCAGTAGCGACAGGGGGAATCAGCCCCAGCATTTT. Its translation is CASSDRGNQPQHF.